Listed below are T cell receptor beta chains from one sample, sequenced in a study of T cells in Graves' hyperthyroidism and ophthalmopathy. TCRdb re-called the multiplex PCR reads through MiXCR, storing one row per CDR3 protein. The data hold 360,000 or so distinct CDR3 sequences, with approximately 20% observed a single time. Specimen: blood. The receptors here all came from a woman aged 18-35 years with Graves' hyperthyroidism. Both conserved end residues are part of each CDR3. D genes are given only for firm matches. A clone size is listed for some rows: how often the clone was seen (once, few, many), or a class if it is expanded.

abundance	v_gene	d_gene	j_gene	CDR3nt	CDR3aa
NA	TRBV6-5	TRBD2	TRBJ2-5	TGTGCCATACGACTAGCCCCAGAGACCCAGTACTTC	CAIRLAPETQYF
NA	TRBV6-1	NA	TRBJ1-1	TGTGCCAGCACCCTGGGGACATCGAACACTGAAGCTTTCTTT	CASTLGTSNTEAFF
few	TRBV2	NA	TRBJ1-4	TGTGCCAGCCTTGCGGAGGTGGGGACACGGAGAGAAAAACTGTTTTTT	CASLAEVGTRREKLFF
many	TRBV11-2	NA	TRBJ2-3	TGTGCCAGCAGCTTAGTTTGGGGAGATACGCAGTATTTT	CASSLVWGDTQYF
many	TRBV10-3	TRBD2	TRBJ2-7	TGTGCCATCAGTGATCGCGGGGGCTCCTACGAGCAGTACTTC	CAISDRGGSYEQYF
many	TRBV6-1	NA	TRBJ1-1	TGTGCCAGCAGTGAATACGCGGGGACGAAAGCTTTCTTT	CASSEYAGTKAFF
few	TRBV9	NA	TRBJ1-2	TGTGCCAGCAGCGTCCCGGGCGGTAGCTATGGCTACACCTTC	CASSVPGGSYGYTF
NA	TRBV27	NA	TRBJ2-2	TGTGCCAGCCTCCTTGAGGCCGGGGAGCTGTTTTTT	CASLLEAGELFF
many	TRBV7-8	NA	TRBJ1-1	TGTGCCAGCAGCTCGTACAGGCTCCCTAAGACTATGAACACTGAAGCTTTCTTT	CASSSYRLPKTMNTEAFF
many	TRBV10-3	NA	TRBJ1-1	TGTGCCTCCGCCATGAACACTGAAGCTTTCTTT	CASAMNTEAFF
many	TRBV19	NA	TRBJ1-2	TGTGCCAGTAGTATAGTGCTGGGCGGCTATGGCTACACCTTC	CASSIVLGGYGYTF
NA	TRBV29-1	NA	TRBJ2-5	TGCAGCGTTCGACCAGGCGAGGACCAGTACTTC	CSVRPGEDQYF
once	TRBV11-2	TRBD1	TRBJ1-1	TGTGCCAGCAGCTCCTGGCCGGGACAGGGGGGCACTGAAGCTTTCTTT	CASSSWPGQGGTEAFF
NA	TRBV11-2	NA	TRBJ1-5	TGTGCCAGCAGACTCCGGGACGGAGGACCCAATCAGCCCCAGCATTTT	CASRLRDGGPNQPQHF
once	TRBV2	NA	TRBJ1-1	TGTGCCAGCAGGCTACAGGGTAGCGGGGTGAACACTGAAGCTTTCTTT	CASRLQGSGVNTEAFF
NA	TRBV29-1	NA	TRBJ1-1	TGCAGCGTCGAGGGACACGGGAACACTGAAGCTTTCTTT	CSVEGHGNTEAFF
few	TRBV5-6	NA	TRBJ2-7	TGTGCCAGCAGCTTGGACCCAAGAACCGACGAGCAGTACTTC	CASSLDPRTDEQYF
NA	TRBV7-9	NA	TRBJ1-2	TGTGCCAGCAACTTAGGGTTGGCGGAGATCTATGGCTACACCTTC	CASNLGLAEIYGYTF
many	TRBV6-1	NA	TRBJ1-2	TGTGCCAGCAGCGTGCACGGCTATGGCTACACCTTC	CASSVHGYGYTF
many	TRBV6-1	NA	TRBJ1-1	TGTGCTGTAATAGGCTCCTACACTGAAGCTTTCTTT	CAVIGSYTEAFF
many	TRBV7-3	NA	TRBJ1-2	TGTGCCAGCAGCTTAACCGCGATGAGCGGCTACACCTTC	CASSLTAMSGYTF
many	TRBV12-3/TRBV12-4	TRBD2	TRBJ2-7	TGTGCCAGCAGTCCCATAGCGGGGGGGCCCGGTGAGCAGTACTTC	CASSPIAGGPGEQYF
many	TRBV6-1	NA	TRBJ2-7	TGTGCCAGTACAGAAACGCCTGACCAACAGAAGCAGTACTTC	CASTETPDQQKQYF
NA	TRBV28	TRBD2	TRBJ2-7	TGTGCCAGCAGCCTACTAGCGGGGGAAAGTTTCTACGAGCAGTACTTC	CASSLLAGESFYEQYF
many	TRBV6-1	TRBD1	TRBJ2-7	TGTGCCAGCAGTGAAACCCCAGACAGGGGAAGGTACGAGCAGTACTTC	CASSETPDRGRYEQYF
NA	TRBV5-1	NA	TRBJ2-2	TGCGCCAGCAGCTTGAGAGGAGACTACAACACCGGGGAGCTGTTTTTT	CASSLRGDYNTGELFF
many	TRBV12-3/TRBV12-4	NA	TRBJ2-5	TGTGCCAGCACAGTAGACATTCGGGAGACCCAGTACTTC	CASTVDIRETQYF
NA	TRBV7-9	TRBD1	TRBJ1-2	TGTGCCAGCAGCTTACGAGACAGGGTCGGCTACACCTTC	CASSLRDRVGYTF
many	TRBV11-1	TRBD1	TRBJ2-3	TGTGCCAGCAGCTTAAGCGAAACCGGACAGGCCTTGAGGAATACGCAGTATTTT	CASSLSETGQALRNTQYF
NA	TRBV4-1	NA	TRBJ2-7	TGCGCCAGCAGCCAAGCGCCTCTCCAGGGAGACGAGCAGTACTTC	CASSQAPLQGDEQYF
NA	TRBV20-1	TRBD2	TRBJ2-5	TGCAGTGCTAGGGAGGTTAGCGGGGGACAAGAGACCCAGTACTTC	CSAREVSGGQETQYF
many	TRBV13	NA	TRBJ1-3	TGTGCCAGCAGCTTAAGACGGTCGTCTGGAAACACCATATATTTT	CASSLRRSSGNTIYF
many	TRBV6-5	NA	TRBJ2-7	TGTGCCAGCAGTTTCGGGGCCTCCTACGAGCAGTACTTC	CASSFGASYEQYF
many	TRBV11-1	NA	TRBJ1-1	TGTGCCAGCTCTGACACGCCGGACACTGAAGCTTTCTTT	CASSDTPDTEAFF
few	TRBV19	TRBD1	TRBJ1-5	TGTGCCAGTAGTCCTCTATGGACAGGGAAGGGCGGCAATCAGCCCCAGCATTTT	CASSPLWTGKGGNQPQHF
many	TRBV7-2	NA	TRBJ1-1	TGTGCCAGCAGCTTAGCTGGGGGAGTCACTGAAGCTTTCTTT	CASSLAGGVTEAFF
few	TRBV7-9	TRBD1	TRBJ1-5	TGTGCCAGCAGCGGGGGACAGAGCGATCAGCCCCAGCATTTT	CASSGGQSDQPQHF
many	TRBV7-8	NA	TRBJ1-1	TGTGCCAGCAGCTTAGCGCCCCTTTTGATGGCGGGGTCCACTGAAGCTTTCTTT	CASSLAPLLMAGSTEAFF
NA	TRBV6-5	NA	TRBJ2-2	TGTGCCAGCAGTTACACCCTTGGAACCGGGGAGCTGTTTTTT	CASSYTLGTGELFF
NA	TRBV7-9	NA	TRBJ2-5	TGTGCCAGCAGCCCCAGGGTATCGCAAGAGACCCAGTACTTC	CASSPRVSQETQYF
many	TRBV6-1	NA	TRBJ1-3	TGTGCCAGCAAACCGAGGGCCCCGAGCTCTGGAAACACCATATATTTT	CASKPRAPSSGNTIYF
many	TRBV4-1	TRBD2	TRBJ2-7	TGCGCCAGCAGCCATGCGGGAGTTCGCGCTAGGTCGTCCTACGAGCAGTACTTC	CASSHAGVRARSSYEQYF
many	TRBV28	TRBD1	TRBJ1-1	TGTGCCAGCAGGGACAGGGGGCAACGCGGCACTGAAGCTTTCTTT	CASRDRGQRGTEAFF
many	TRBV5-1	NA	TRBJ1-1	TGCGCCAGCAGCCCCAGATCTCTGGGATTCAACACTGAAGCTTTCTTT	CASSPRSLGFNTEAFF
many	TRBV29-1	TRBD1	TRBJ1-2	TGCAGCGTCCGGGACAGCGCTAACTATGGCTACACCTTC	CSVRDSANYGYTF
NA	TRBV20-1	NA	TRBJ2-3	TGCAGTGCTAGGCCGGGGTCTCGAGGGTCGGATACGCAGTATTTT	CSARPGSRGSDTQYF
NA	TRBV11-2	TRBD2	TRBJ2-3	TGTGCCAGCAGCTCTGGACTAGCGGGCCAAGATACGCAGTATTTT	CASSSGLAGQDTQYF
many	TRBV9	NA	TRBJ2-5	TGTGCCAGCAGCGGCAACCAAGAGACCCAGTACTTC	CASSGNQETQYF